These T cell receptor beta chains were read from a single sample in a study of blood T cell repertoires in COVID-19. Sequencing was performed with immunoSEQ multiplex PCR; in TCRdb, only in-frame clones are kept and a portion is missing. The sample yields about 290,000 clones, around 86% seen once. Material for sequencing was peripheral blood. These receptors were obtained from a woman in her thirties or forties who had recovered from COVID-19. The CDR3 runs from the conserved cysteine through the conserved F or W. A D gene is named only where the DNA matches it firmly. Only some rows state a clone size, as once, few, many or a class for expanded clones.

J | V | size | D | DNA | CDR3
TRBJ2-1 | TRBV19 | NA | TRBD1 | TGTGCCAGTAGCACCGGGACAGGGGTTGGGAATGAGCAGTTCTTC | CASSTGTGVGNEQFF
TRBJ2-3 | TRBV5-1 | NA | TRBD2 | TGCGCCAGCAGCCCCCGCAACCCGGGGACTACCTTCACAGATACGCAGTATTTT | CASSPRNPGTTFTDTQYF
TRBJ1-3 | TRBV7-9 | NA | NA | TGTGCCAGCAGCACGACAGGACCGTATAGCTCTGGAAACACCATATATTTT | CASSTTGPYSSGNTIYF
TRBJ1-5 | TRBV19 | NA | NA | TGTGCCAGTAGTAAGGGGTTCAATCAGCCCCAGCATTTT | CASSKGFNQPQHF
TRBJ2-7 | TRBV24-1 | NA | NA | TGTGCCACCAGTGATCTCGGGGTCCCGGGGGAGCAGTACTTC | CATSDLGVPGEQYF
TRBJ2-2 | TRBV6-5 | once | TRBD2 | TGTGCCAGCAGCAGCGGGAGGAGCGCCGGGGAGCTGTTTTTT | CASSSGRSAGELFF
TRBJ2-1 | TRBV10-1 | NA | TRBD2 | TGCGCCAGCAGTGCCTCGTTTAGCGGGATAAATGAGCAGTTCTTC | CASSASFSGINEQFF
TRBJ1-6 | TRBV27 | NA | TRBD1 | TGTGCCAGCAGTTGGACAGGAGACTCCTATAATTCACCCCTCCACTTT | CASSWTGDSYNSPLHF
TRBJ2-5 | TRBV5-6 | NA | NA | TGTGCCAGCAGCTTGGGGGCAACAGGGTTATGGGAGACCCAGTACTTC | CASSLGATGLWETQYF
TRBJ1-5 | TRBV6-1 | NA | NA | TGTGCCAGCAGTGATCGTCAGCCCCAGCATTTT | CASSDRQPQHF
TRBJ1-2 | TRBV2 | few | TRBD1 | TGTGCCAGCAGTGAAAGGGGGCAGACCTATGGCTACACCTTC | CASSERGQTYGYTF
TRBJ2-3 | TRBV6-2/TRBV6-3 | NA | NA | TGTGCCAGCAGTTACTCCGAGGGAGTTTGGGATACGCAGTATTTT | CASSYSEGVWDTQYF
TRBJ2-7 | TRBV19 | NA | TRBD2 | TGTGCCAGTAGTCCGGCCCGGGGGGGGCAGTACTTC | CASSPARGGQYF
TRBJ2-7 | TRBV28 | NA | TRBD2 | TGTGCCAGCAGTTCCAGCCGACTAGCGGGAGTCCCCCAGCAGTACTTC | CASSSSRLAGVPQQYF
TRBJ2-7 | TRBV11-2 | NA | NA | TGTGCCAGCAGCTTAGTCCCAGGTTCCGCCTACGAGCAGTACTTC | CASSLVPGSAYEQYF
TRBJ1-4 | TRBV19 | NA | NA | TGTGCCAGTAGTATCCCCCAAAATGAAAAACTGTTTTTT | CASSIPQNEKLFF
TRBJ2-5 | TRBV9 | NA | TRBD2 | TGTGCCAGCAGCGCGGGACTAGGGATTATGGCCCAGTACTTC | CASSAGLGIMAQYF
TRBJ2-7 | TRBV5-4 | NA | TRBD2 | TGTGCCAGCAGCTTCGGTGGGCTAGCGGGGGGCGAGCAGTACTTC | CASSFGGLAGGEQYF
TRBJ2-4 | TRBV2 | NA | NA | TGTGCCAGCAGAGAATGGGGAGCAGGGGTCAAAAACATTCAGTACTTC | CASREWGAGVKNIQYF
TRBJ2-3 | TRBV24-1 | NA | NA | TGTGCCACCAGTCGCCAGGTCACAGATACGCAGTATTTT | CATSRQVTDTQYF
TRBJ2-7 | TRBV2 | NA | TRBD2 | TGTGCCAGTGGCGGGGGAGCAGTGCCGTACGAGCAGTACTTC | CASGGGAVPYEQYF
TRBJ1-2 | TRBV7-3 | NA | TRBD1 | TGTGCCAGCAGCTCAGCCGGGACAGGGCTCCAGGGGGGCTACACCTTC | CASSSAGTGLQGGYTF
TRBJ2-3 | TRBV28 | NA | NA | TGTGCCAGCATCTCCCCCCGGACAGTCACAGATACGCAGTATTTT | CASISPRTVTDTQYF
TRBJ1-2 | TRBV24-1 | NA | TRBD1 | TGTGCCACCAGTGATGCGACAGGGAATGGCTACACCTTC | CATSDATGNGYTF
TRBJ1-2 | TRBV21-1 | NA | NA | TGTGCCAGCAGCAAAGATAGGGACAGGCGCTATGGCTACACCTTC | CASSKDRDRRYGYTF
TRBJ2-1 | TRBV13 | NA | NA | TGTGCCAGCAGCTTAGAAACAGGCATCGCGGATGAGCAGTTCTTC | CASSLETGIADEQFF
TRBJ1-3 | TRBV5-6 | NA | NA | TGTGCCAGCAGCTTCCGGAGCGCTGGAAACACCATATATTTT | CASSFRSAGNTIYF
TRBJ2-7 | TRBV5-1 | NA | TRBD1 | TGCGCCAGCAGGGAACAGGGGGGTCCCTACGAGCAGTACTTC | CASREQGGPYEQYF